This T cell receptor beta chain was captured in a study of T cell clonality in common variable immunodeficiency. Whole-study findings and limits: Fewer deletions and N-nucleotide insertions were reportedly seen in common variable immunodeficiency TCR beta sequences. TCRbeta clonality was increased in CVID versus healthy controls.

Both groups were predominantly of Caucasian heritage. J was trimmed by 6 bases and V by 0 bases; bases with no gene match: 4. CDR1 is ENHRY and CDR2 is SYGVKD in the germline V gene. The CDR3 extends over 16 amino acids. This clone came up many times. Its antigen is not known. The read is 3 residues too short to cover the CDR3 end, so that end is filled in from the germline J gene. TCRdb keeps only in-frame clones here, not all; method: immunoSEQ multiplex PCR. The repertoire consists of tens of thousands of clones, none detected only once. Sample: peripheral blood mononuclear cells. This clonotype was obtained from a person aged 18 to 75 in good health. The chain employs TRBV10-3 and TRBJ2-7, with 14 positions matching TRBD2. The CDR3: CAISESPGLAGGEQYF. CDR3 DNA (partial): TGTGCCATCAGTGAGTCACCAGGACTAGCGGGAGGCGAG.